Presented here are 26 T cell receptor beta chains from one specimen sequenced in a study of PD-L1 blockade in urothelial cancer. Clones were read by immunoSEQ multiplex PCR, and TCRdb kept only the in-frame ones, dropping some. This sample has approximately 100,000 clones; roughly 88% occur once, and the top ten carry about 2.4%. Sequences were derived from PBMCs, sampled around atezolizumab (anti-PD-L1) treatment. These receptors all come from a man aged 50 to 59 with urothelial cancer.

The chain couples TRBV15 to TRBJ2-7, with D maybe TRBD1 (7 bases). Trimming removed 5 bases at V and 0 bases at J, with 14 bases between. The CDR3 is 15 amino acids. Germline values: CDR1 LNHNV, CDR2 YYDKDF (reference sequence). The CDR3 DNA reads as TGTGCCACCAGCCGAGGCGGGACAGACTCCTACGAGCAGTACTTC. Translating gives CATSRGGTDSYEQYF.

The CDR3 here is CASSKEDGIFTDTQYF. The CDR3 bases are TGTGCCAGCAGCAAAGAGGACGGGATCTTCACAGATACGCAGTATTTT. The chain joins TRBV9 to TRBJ2-3; tentatively, D is TRBD2 (5 bases). This CDR3 comprises 16 residues. Germline V gene sequence: CDR1 SGDLS, CDR2 YYNGEE. V was pared by 4 bases and J by 2 bases, with 17 bases between.

V and J are TRBV7-2 and TRBJ2-7, with 7 bases matching TRBD2. The CDR3 spans 17 residues. V lost 5 bases, J lost 3 bases, and 16 bases stayed unmatched. In germline, CDR1 is SGHTA, CDR2 FQGNSA. CDR3 coding DNA: TGTGCCAGCAGCGAAGGTCGATCGGCGGGACTAAACTACGAGCAGTACTTC. Translation: CASSEGRSAGLNYEQYF. The full variable domain, rest sourced from reference TRBV7-2 and TRBJ2-7, is GAGVSQSPSNKVTEKGKDVELRCDPISGHTALYWYRQSLGQGLEFLIYFQGNSAPDKSGLPSDRFSAERTGGSVSTLTIQRTQQEDSAVYLCASSEGRSAGLNYEQYFGPGTRLTVT.

This clone appeared once. V is TRBV28 and J is TRBJ2-5, with 12 positions matching TRBD2. V lost 4 bases and J lost 1; bases outside the gene matches: 7. Per germline, CDR1 MDHEN and CDR2 SYDVKM. The CDR3 covers 17 residues. The CDR3 DNA reads TGTGCCAGCAGTTCAACTAGCGGGAGGCCTTTCCAAGAGACCCAGTACTTC. Translating it yields CASSSTSGRPFQETQYF.

The chain joins TRBV2 to TRBJ2-5; 7 bases map to TRBD2. The CDR3 has 14 amino acids. The V segment lost 3 bases and the J segment 5 bases; nucleotides outside the gene matches: 6. CDR1 is SNHLY, CDR2 FYNNEI, per germline. The CDR3 DNA reads TGTGCCAGCAGTGAGGGGGGGTTTTGGGAGACCCAGTACTTC. This translates into CASSEGGFWETQYF.

Only a few counts were recorded for this clone. This chain joins TRBV14 and TRBJ2-4, with D tentatively TRBD1 (6 bases). This CDR3 is built from 13 residues. V lost 3 bases to trimming and J lost 6 bases, with 9 bases between them. The germline V gene encodes CDR1 SGHDN and CDR2 FVKESK. Here the CDR3 DNA reads TGTGCCAGCAGCCAGGGGGCGCGAAACATTCAGTACTTC. Protein sequence: CASSQGARNIQYF.

The CDR3 region has the DNA TGTGCCAGCAGCCAACTAGGATACGAGCAGTACTTC. This codes for CASSQLGYEQYF. The genes are TRBV28 and TRBJ2-7, with D possibly matching TRBD2 (5 bases). The CDR3 runs to 12 residues. Germline CDR1 reads MDHEN; CDR2 reads SYDVKM. Trimming stripped 6 bases from V and 4 bases from J, with 10 bases between.

V gene TRBV5-6 combines with J gene TRBJ2-3, with 12 bases matching TRBD2. CDR3 length: 15 residues. V lost 5 bases to trimming and J lost 7 bases; unmatched junction nucleotides: 8. Per germline, CDR1 SGHDT and CDR2 YYEEEE. This CDR3 is CASRKTSGRWYTQYF. CDR3 DNA sequence: TGTGCCAGCAGAAAGACTAGCGGGAGATGGTATACGCAGTATTTT.

J is TRBJ1-1 and V is TRBV29-1; 9 bases are a match to TRBD1. V lost 5 bases, J lost 5 bases, and 9 bases stayed unmatched. Germline V gene sequence: CDR1 SQVTM, CDR2 ANQGSEA. This CDR3 is built from 14 residues. CDR3 DNA: TGCAGCGTTACTTTGGGACAGGGAGGGACTGAAGCTTTCTTT. It is translated as CSVTLGQGGTEAFF.

This clone was seen just once. The rearrangement joins TRBV6-1 to TRBJ2-1, with a possible D match to TRBD2 (6 bases). This CDR3 has 16 residues. Germline CDR1 reads MNHNS; CDR2 reads SASEGT. V lost 2 bases and J 5 bases, leaving 16 bases between the germline ends. CDR3 in DNA: TGTGCCAGCAGTGAATGGAATAGCGGTCCCAACAATGAGCAGTTCTTC. It yields the protein CASSEWNSGPNNEQFF.

The chain has TRBV30 and TRBJ2-7; TRBD2 agrees at 8 bases. The trim removed 4 bases at V and 4 bases at J, leaving 6 bases unmatched. The V gene's germline CDR1 is GTSNPN and CDR2 SVGIG (reference sequence). This CDR3 region has 13 residues. CDR3 region: CAWIGTRSYEQYF. The CDR3 coding sequence is TGTGCCTGGATTGGGACTAGGTCTTACGAGCAGTACTTC.

V is TRBV4-1 and J is TRBJ2-1, with 8 bases identical to TRBD2. V was pared by 1 base and J by 8 bases, with 10 bases of the junction left unmatched. The CDR3 is 16 amino acids. The V gene's germline CDR1 is MGHRA and CDR2 YSYEKL. CDR3: CASSQGRLAGADEQFF. For the CDR3, the DNA is TGCGCCAGCAGCCAAGGTCGGCTAGCGGGTGCGGATGAGCAGTTCTTC.

The CDR3 here is CASSLGGGSINEQFF. CDR3 coding DNA: TGTGCCAGCAGCTTGGGCGGCGGGAGTATCAATGAGCAGTTCTTC. This rearrangement joins TRBV5-6 to TRBJ2-1, with 7 bases identical to TRBD2. V shed 0 bases and J 6 bases; nucleotides not matched to a gene: 6. The CDR3 is made up of 15 amino acids. The germline gives CDR1 SGHDT, CDR2 YYEEEE.

V is TRBV9 and J is TRBJ2-1; D might be TRBD2 (6 bases). The CDR3 totals 14 residues. CDR1 and CDR2 (germline): SGDLS, YYNGEE. With 7 bases removed from V and 2 bases from J, the gap between germline ends came to 13 bases. CDR3 DNA: TGTGCCAGCGGGTTTAGCGGAACCTACAATGAGCAGTTCTTC. Residues: CASGFSGTYNEQFF.

The chain recombines TRBV14 with TRBJ1-4, with unresolved D. The CDR3 has 13 residues. The germline V gene has CDR1 SGHDN and CDR2 FVKESK. V was cut by 1 base and J by 6 bases, with 6 bases left in between. The CDR3 sequence is CASSQVAHEKLFF. The DNA for the CDR3 is TGTGCCAGCAGCCAAGTAGCCCATGAAAAACTGTTTTTT.

The chain joins TRBV30 to TRBJ1-2; TRBD1 might be the D (5 bases). The CDR3 is 14 residues long. The ends were cut back, 0 bases at V and 2 bases at J, with 10 bases in the middle. Per the germline V gene, CDR1 is GTSNPN and CDR2 is SVGIG (reference sequence). The CDR3 nucleotides read TGTGCCTGGAGTGTACTGCAGGGAAACTATGGCTACACCTTC. Protein product: CAWSVLQGNYGYTF.

J is TRBJ1-1 and V is TRBV11-2; TRBD1 aligns across 7 bases. The CDR3 totals 17 residues. The J segment lost 0 bases and the V segment lost 4 bases, leaving 11 bases of the junction unmatched. The germline V gene has CDR1 SGHAT and CDR2 FQNNGV. The CDR3 bases are TGTGCCAGCAGCTCCCCTCGGACAGGAGGTATGAACACTGAAGCTTTCTTT. Amino acids: CASSSPRTGGMNTEAFF.

This clone was seen just once. The V and J genes are TRBV6-1 and TRBJ2-1; D gene unclear. The germline CDR1 and CDR2 sequences are MNHNS and SASEGT. V dropped 9 bases and J dropped 2 bases, with 11 bases sitting between them. The CDR3 runs 13 residues. CDR3 sequence reads: CASAATTYNEQFF. Here the CDR3 DNA reads TGTGCCAGTGCAGCGACCACCTACAATGAGCAGTTCTTC.

This chain joins TRBV15 and TRBJ2-1; 10 bases agree with TRBD2. Germline CDR1 and CDR2: LNHNV and YYDKDF (reference sequence). The junction had 3 bases not matched to a gene; V was cut back by 0 bases and J by 10 bases. The CDR3 sequence is 14 residues long. The CDR3 coding sequence is TGTGCCACCAGCAGAGACCTAGCGGGAGACGAGCAGTTCTTC. Protein: CATSRDLAGDEQFF. Variable domain in full (rest from reference TRBV15 and TRBJ2-1): DAMVIQNPRYQVTQFGKPVTLSCSQTLNHNVMYWYQQKSSQAPKLLFHYYDKDFNNEADTPDNFQSRRPNTSFCFLDIRSPGLGDTAMYLCATSRDLAGDEQFFGPGTRLTVL.

This clone was recorded only once. This rearrangement joins TRBV5-1 to TRBJ2-3; tentatively, D is TRBD2 (6 bases). The germline V gene encodes CDR1 SGHRS and CDR2 YFSETQ. The V gene lost 3 bases and the J gene lost 7 bases, with 18 bases spanning the gap. CDR3 length: 15 residues. The CDR3 is CASSSGTLFDYTQYF. CDR3 bases: TGCGCCAGCAGCTCAGGGACTCTTTTCGATTATACGCAGTATTTT.

The chain employs TRBV28 and TRBJ2-2; D remains unclear. Trimming pared 6 bases from V and 0 bases from J, leaving 11 bases between. This CDR3 region has 15 residues. Germline CDR1 reads MDHEN; CDR2 reads SYDVKM. The CDR3 spells CASRKGDANTGELFF. CDR3 coding DNA: TGTGCCAGCAGAAAAGGAGACGCGAACACCGGGGAGCTGTTTTTT.

The V call is TRBV19, the J call TRBJ2-7; 7 nucleotides match TRBD1. Losses at the gene ends were 7 bases for V and 1 base for J; bases not matched to a gene: 4. There are 13 residues in the CDR3. Germline V gene data show CDR1 as LNHDA and CDR2 as SQIVND (reference sequence). In nucleotides, the CDR3 is TGTGCCAGTAAGGGACAGCGGTCCTACGAGCAGTACTTC. Protein: CASKGQRSYEQYF.

J is TRBJ2-7 and V is TRBV5-1; the match to TRBD2 covers 13 bases. The germline gives CDR1 SGHRS, CDR2 YFSETQ. The CDR3 extends over 15 amino acids. Losses at the gene ends were 4 bases for V and 2 bases for J; bases not matched to a gene: 3. CDR3 sequence: CASSVTSGRTYEQYF. The CDR3 DNA sequence: TGCGCCAGCAGCGTGACTAGCGGGAGGACCTACGAGCAGTACTTC.

The V gene is TRBV27, the J gene TRBJ1-2, with D possibly TRBD1 on 6 matching bases. The ends were cut back, 6 bases at V and 1 base at J, with 12 bases in the middle. CDR1 and CDR2 (germline): MNHEY, SMNVEV (reference sequence). The CDR3 totals 14 residues. The CDR3 here is CASRPTGSNYGYTF. The CDR3 DNA reads TGTGCCAGCAGACCGACAGGAAGTAACTATGGCTACACCTTC.

This clone has a handful of counts. CDR3 residues: CASSPYSGTGTDTQYF. In nucleotides, the CDR3 is TGCGCCAGCAGCCCCTATAGCGGGACTGGGACAGATACGCAGTATTTT. This sequence joins TRBV4-1 and TRBJ2-3; the match to TRBD2 covers 8 bases. This CDR3 spans 16 amino acids. Unmatched junction bases numbered 9, after V lost 4 bases and J lost 3 bases. The germline CDR1 and CDR2 sequences are MGHRA and YSYEKL.

The chain is built from TRBV6-1 and TRBJ1-2, with TRBD1 matching 7 bases. Trimming cost V 6 bases and J 6 bases; bases outside gene matches: 7. The V gene's germline CDR1 is MNHNS and CDR2 SASEGT. The CDR3 covers 13 residues. The CDR3 DNA is TGTGCCAGCAGAGTTACAGGGGAAAATGGCTACACCTTC. Its protein product is CASRVTGENGYTF.